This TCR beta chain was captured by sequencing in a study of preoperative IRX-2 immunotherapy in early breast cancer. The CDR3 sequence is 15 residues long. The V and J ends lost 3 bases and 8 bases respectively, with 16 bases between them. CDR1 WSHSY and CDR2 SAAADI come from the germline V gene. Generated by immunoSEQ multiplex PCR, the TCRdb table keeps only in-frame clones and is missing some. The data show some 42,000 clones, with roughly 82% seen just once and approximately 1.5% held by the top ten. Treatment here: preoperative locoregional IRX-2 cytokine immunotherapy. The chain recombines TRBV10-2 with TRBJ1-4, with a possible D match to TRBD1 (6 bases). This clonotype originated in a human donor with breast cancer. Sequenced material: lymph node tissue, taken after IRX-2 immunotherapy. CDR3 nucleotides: TGCGCCAGCAGTGAAAGGAGGCCAGGGGTCGAAAAACTGTTTTTT. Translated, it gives CASSERRPGVEKLFF.